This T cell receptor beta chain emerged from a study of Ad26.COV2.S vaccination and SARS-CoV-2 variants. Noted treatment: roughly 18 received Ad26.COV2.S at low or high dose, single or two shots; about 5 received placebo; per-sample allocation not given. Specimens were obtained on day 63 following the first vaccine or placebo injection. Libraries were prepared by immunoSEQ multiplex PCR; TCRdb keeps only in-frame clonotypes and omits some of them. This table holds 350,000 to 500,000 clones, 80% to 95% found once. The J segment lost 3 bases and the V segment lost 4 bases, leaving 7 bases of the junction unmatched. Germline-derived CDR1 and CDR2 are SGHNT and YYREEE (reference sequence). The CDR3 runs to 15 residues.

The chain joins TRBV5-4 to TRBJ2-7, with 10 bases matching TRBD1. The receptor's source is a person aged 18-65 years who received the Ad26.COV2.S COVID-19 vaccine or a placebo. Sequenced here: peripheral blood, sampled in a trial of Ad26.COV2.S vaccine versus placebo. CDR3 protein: CASSRSGTGVYEQYF. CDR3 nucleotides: TGTGCCAGCAGCCGCTCCGGGACAGGGGTCTACGAGCAGTACTTC.